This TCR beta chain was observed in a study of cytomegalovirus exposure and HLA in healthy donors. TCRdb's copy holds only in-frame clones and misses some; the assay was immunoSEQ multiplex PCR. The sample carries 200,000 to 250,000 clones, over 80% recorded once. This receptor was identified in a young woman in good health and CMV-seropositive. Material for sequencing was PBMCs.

As DNA, the CDR3 is TGCAGCGTCCTCCCCCCGGGACCTACGGTGCAGTACTTC. Its protein product is CSVLPPGPTVQYF. The rearrangement uses TRBV29-1 and TRBJ2-7; D tentatively fits TRBD1 or TRBD2 (5 bases each). Trimming took 6 bases from V and 9 from J, leaving 21 bases between them. This CDR3 is built from 13 residues. Germline CDR1 and CDR2: SQVTM and ANQGSEA.